This T cell receptor (beta chain) originates from a study of blood T cell repertoires in COVID-19. Study overall: T cells, B-cell-depleted T cells, or PBMCs provided the cDNA or gDNA that served as material.

The assay was immunoSEQ multiplex PCR, and TCRdb's table has in-frame clones only and misses some. The data contain some 200,000 clones, roughly 79% of them seen just once; the ten biggest clones take up roughly 9.6%. There are 14 residues in the CDR3. The V gene's germline CDR1 is SGHNT and CDR2 YENEEA. V dropped 5 bases and J dropped 3 bases, with 13 bases sitting between them. The sequence was collected from a woman between 40 and 55 years old with COVID-19, enrolled during active disease. The sample taken for sequencing was peripheral blood. This chain connects TRBV11-3 to TRBJ2-5, with a weak D call TRBD2 (7 bases). CDR3 region: CASSQRGGEETQYF. The CDR3 region has the DNA TGTGCCAGCAGCCAGAGGGGGGGGGAAGAGACCCAGTACTTC.